The rows below give T cell receptor beta chains drawn from one sample of a study of OX40 agonist ivuxolimab in advanced cancers. Using immunoSEQ multiplex PCR, the repertoire was profiled, and TCRdb retains in-frame clones only, with some absent. The data hold under 45,000 clones, with around four fifths observed a single time. The sequences come from CD4+ or CD8+ T cells sorted from blood, collected in a trial of the OX40 agonist ivuxolimab. These receptors all stem from an adult with an advanced solid tumor such as melanoma, head and neck, liver or kidney cancer. The CDR3 runs from the conserved cysteine through the conserved F or W. A D gene is named only where the DNA matches it firmly. Expanded clones are given a class, and other clones once, few, many or no size at all.

once	NA	TRBV9	TRBJ1-4	CASSPGLGNEKLFF	TGTGCCAGCAGCCCCGGTCTGGGAAATGAAAAACTGTTTTTT
NA	TRBD1	TRBV7-2	TRBJ2-1	CASSLVAGGSYNEQFF	TGTGCCAGCAGCTTAGTAGCAGGGGGCAGCTACAATGAGCAGTTCTTC
NA	NA	TRBV13	TRBJ1-2	CASSFGAGYGYTF	TGTGCCAGCAGCTTTGGGGCGGGCTATGGCTACACCTTC
NA	NA	TRBV5-6	TRBJ2-2	CASSGTYPRAGELFF	TGTGCCAGCAGCGGGACCTATCCACGCGCCGGGGAGCTGTTTTTT
NA	TRBD2	TRBV5-4	TRBJ2-3	CASSPSGTSTDTQYF	TGTGCCAGCAGCCCTAGCGGGACTAGCACAGATACGCAGTATTTT
NA	NA	TRBV10-3	TRBJ2-1	CAISDEGLYNEQFF	TGTGCCATCAGTGACGAGGGACTTTACAATGAGCAGTTCTTC
NA	NA	TRBV19	TRBJ1-2	CASSLQGYRGYTF	TGTGCCAGTAGTCTGCAGGGGTACCGTGGCTACACCTTC
NA	NA	TRBV29-1	TRBJ1-3	CSVQQGFPGNTIYF	TGCAGCGTCCAACAGGGATTTCCTGGAAACACCATATATTTT
NA	TRBD2	TRBV11-3	TRBJ2-1	CASSPPGTSGGANEQFF	TGTGCCAGCAGCCCCCCGGGGACTAGCGGCGGTGCGAATGAGCAGTTCTTC
NA	NA	TRBV10-2	TRBJ2-5	CASRPAHSETQYF	TGCGCCAGCAGGCCTGCCCACAGTGAGACCCAGTACTTC
NA	NA	TRBV19	TRBJ1-1	CASSFSDGGTEAFF	TGTGCCAGTAGTTTCTCGGATGGGGGCACTGAAGCTTTCTTT
once	TRBD1	TRBV7-2	TRBJ1-2	CASSLGGQGVFGYTF	TGTGCCAGCAGCTTAGGGGGACAGGGGGTTTTTGGCTACACCTTC
NA	NA	TRBV5-1	TRBJ2-7	CASSLRGGAGYEQYF	TGCGCCAGCAGCTTGAGGGGCGGGGCTGGCTACGAGCAGTACTTC
few	NA	TRBV10-2	TRBJ1-1	CASSGIDTEAFF	TGCGCCAGCAGTGGTATTGACACTGAAGCTTTCTTT
once	NA	TRBV6-1	TRBJ1-1	CANGNPGRNTEAFF	TGTGCCAACGGCAATCCTGGGAGGAACACTGAAGCTTTCTTT
few	TRBD1	TRBV18	TRBJ2-5	CASSPTGGETQYF	TGTGCCAGCTCACCCACAGGGGGAGAGACCCAGTACTTC
few	NA	TRBV9	TRBJ2-5	CASSVSLSQETQYF	TGTGCCAGCAGCGTCTCACTCAGCCAAGAGACCCAGTACTTC
NA	NA	TRBV5-1	TRBJ2-5	CASSLGRGETQYF	TGCGCCAGCAGCTTGGGGAGGGGAGAGACCCAGTACTTC
NA	TRBD1	TRBV7-2	TRBJ2-2	CASSAQGVRSGELFF	TGTGCCAGCAGCGCACAGGGGGTGCGGAGCGGGGAGCTGTTTTTT
NA	NA	TRBV5-4	TRBJ1-2	CASSPHSGGGGYTF	TGTGCCAGCAGCCCTCACTCGGGGGGCGGTGGCTACACCTTC
NA	TRBD1	TRBV5-6	TRBJ1-6	CASSFYRGISPLHF	TGTGCCAGCAGCTTCTACAGGGGTATTTCACCCCTCCACTTT
NA	TRBD1	TRBV5-1	TRBJ1-6	CASSMTGALASPLHF	TGCGCCAGCAGCATGACAGGGGCGCTGGCTTCACCCCTCCACTTT
NA	TRBD1	TRBV6-1	TRBJ2-5	CASSEDRVETQYF	TGTGCCAGCAGTGAGGACAGGGTAGAGACCCAGTACTTC
NA	TRBD2	TRBV7-2	TRBJ2-1	CASTRGRGGYNEQFF	TGTGCCAGCACCCGGGGGAGGGGCGGCTACAATGAGCAGTTCTTC
NA	TRBD1	TRBV7-3	TRBJ2-1	CASSQTGGDNEQFF	TGTGCCAGCAGCCAGACAGGGGGGGACAATGAGCAGTTCTTC
NA	TRBD1	TRBV7-9	TRBJ1-3	CASSHGTGGFGNTIYF	TGTGCCAGCAGCCACGGGACAGGGGGCTTCGGAAACACCATATATTTT
NA	NA	TRBV29-1	TRBJ2-1	CSVEEVVPTSYNEQFF	TGCAGCGTTGAAGAGGTAGTACCCACATCCTACAATGAGCAGTTCTTC
NA	TRBD1	TRBV5-4	TRBJ1-1	CASTSQRIRDRGGNTEAFF	TGTGCCAGCACCAGTCAGAGGATCCGGGACAGGGGAGGAAACACTGAAGCTTTCTTT
once	NA	TRBV4-1	TRBJ2-2	CASSQETGWNTGELFF	TGCGCCAGCAGCCAAGAAACTGGATGGAACACCGGGGAGCTGTTTTTT
NA	NA	TRBV25-1	TRBJ2-3	CASSPSRGQYF	TGTGCCAGCAGTCCTTCCCGGGGGCAGTATTTT
NA	NA	TRBV19	TRBJ1-2	CASKWELSGYTF	TGTGCCAGTAAGTGGGAGTTGAGTGGCTACACCTTC
NA	NA	TRBV28	TRBJ1-2	CASSGPGGYYGYTF	TGTGCCAGCAGCGGGCCGGGCGGGTATTACGGCTACACCTTC
NA	NA	TRBV28	TRBJ1-2	CASTRGVLIYYGYTF	TGTGCCAGCACCAGGGGCGTCCTCATATACTATGGCTACACCTTC
NA	NA	TRBV5-4	TRBJ1-1	CASSPGGLETEAFF	TGTGCCAGCAGCCCCGGGGGCCTGGAGACTGAAGCTTTCTTT
NA	NA	TRBV4-2	TRBJ2-2	CASSQVIGWAGELFF	TGTGCCAGCAGCCAAGTTATCGGTTGGGCCGGGGAGCTGTTTTTT
few	NA	TRBV21-1	TRBJ2-1	CASSKLIEVPYEQFF	TGTGCCAGCAGCAAATTAATCGAGGTCCCCTATGAGCAGTTCTTC
NA	TRBD1	TRBV29-1	TRBJ1-2	CSVEEAGGIYGYTF	TGCAGCGTTGAAGAAGCAGGGGGTATCTATGGCTACACCTTC
NA	NA	TRBV5-4	TRBJ2-3	CASSLTAGPADTQYF	TGTGCCAGCAGCTTGACTGCGGGACCGGCAGATACGCAGTATTTT
NA	NA	TRBV11-2	TRBJ2-1	CASSLALSDLGEQFF	TGTGCCAGCAGCTTAGCTCTTAGCGACCTTGGCGAGCAGTTCTTC
NA	NA	TRBV7-2	TRBJ2-1	CASSSRVAEQFF	TGTGCCAGCAGCAGCAGGGTTGCTGAGCAGTTCTTC
NA	TRBD2	TRBV11-2	TRBJ2-3	CASSLGLAGQDTQYF	TGTGCCAGCAGCTTGGGACTAGCGGGTCAGGATACGCAGTATTTT
NA	NA	TRBV5-1	TRBJ1-1	CASSLGGGTEAFF	TGCGCCAGCAGCTTGGGGGGTGGAACTGAAGCTTTCTTT
NA	NA	TRBV29-1	TRBJ2-7	CSVGGRAGPSRVYEQYF	TGCAGCGTTGGGGGTCGGGCAGGCCCGTCCCGCGTTTACGAGCAGTACTTC
NA	NA	TRBV6-4	TRBJ1-1	CASSASTGNTEAFF	TGTGCCAGCAGTGCGTCGACAGGAAACACTGAAGCTTTCTTT
NA	NA	TRBV2	TRBJ2-5	CASSDGSGQETQYF	TGTGCCAGCAGTGATGGGAGCGGCCAAGAGACCCAGTACTTC
NA	NA	TRBV18	TRBJ1-1	CASSPQAAAEAFF	TGTGCCAGCTCACCACAGGCAGCCGCTGAAGCTTTCTTT
NA	NA	TRBV7-2	TRBJ2-3	CASSPSALGGSTDTQYF	TGTGCCAGCAGCCCCTCGGCCTTAGGGGGGAGCACAGATACGCAGTATTTT
NA	TRBD2	TRBV2	TRBJ2-7	CASLDSGSEQYF	TGTGCCAGCTTAGATAGCGGGAGCGAGCAGTACTTC
NA	NA	TRBV28	TRBJ1-2	CASSSLNYGYTF	TGTGCCAGCAGTTCCTTAAACTATGGCTACACCTTC
NA	NA	TRBV11-2	TRBJ2-3	CATTRDTQYF	TGTGCAACCACACGAGATACGCAGTATTTT
NA	NA	TRBV7-3	TRBJ1-3	CASSLTDPSGNTIYF	TGTGCCAGCAGCTTGACAGACCCCTCTGGAAACACCATATATTTT
NA	NA	TRBV19	TRBJ1-2	CASSRVSTGYTF	TGTGCCAGTAGTCGTGTGAGCACGGGCTACACCTTC
NA	TRBD1	TRBV6-5	TRBJ2-3	CASSFSGTEIGTQYF	TGTGCCAGCAGTTTTTCCGGGACAGAAATTGGTACGCAGTATTTT
NA	TRBD1	TRBV5-1	TRBJ2-3	CASSLGQGRDTQYF	TGCGCCAGCAGCTTAGGACAGGGTCGAGATACGCAGTATTTT
NA	NA	TRBV7-2	TRBJ2-3	CASSSERGRRVGGDTQYF	TGTGCCAGCAGCTCCGAGCGTGGAAGGAGGGTAGGGGGAGATACGCAGTATTTT